Below are 6 T cell receptor beta chains sequenced from a single sample in a study of vaccination effects on CD4 cells after COVID-19. Assay used: immunoSEQ multiplex PCR; TCRdb lists only in-frame clones, some missing. The sample includes 40,000 or so clones, around 80% seen only once; the top ten take roughly 29%. Antigen-specific CD4+ T cells expanded by the ViraFEST assay with viral peptide pools were then sequenced. At the end of 9 to 11 days of culture, CD4+ T cells were isolated. A PCR test confirmed that the person had SARS-CoV-2 infection between March and December 2020. Their specific antigens are unknown. Sample: CD4+ T cells from PBMCs cultured with a peptide pool, taken before COVID-19 vaccination. The source is a human donor who had a prior SARS-CoV-2 infection.

Worth noting for this clone: The junction departs from germline at one end; a sequencing error may be responsible. CDR3 sequence: CASSPGLAGAQVYSEQFF. As DNA, the CDR3 is TGTGCCAGCAGCCCGGGACTAGCGGGAGCGCAGGTATACAGTGAGCAGTTCTTC. The J gene is TRBJ2-1, the V gene TRBV5-5; 14 bases are a match to TRBD2. Per the germline V gene, CDR1 is SGHKS and CDR2 is YYEKEE (reference sequence). This CDR3 region has 18 residues.

This chain joins TRBV4-3 and TRBJ2-1; D may be TRBD1 or TRBD2 (5 bases each). This CDR3 has 12 amino acids. Between the trimmed V and J ends, which lost 4 bases and 9 bases, there was a span of 10 bases. CDR1 is LGHNA, CDR2 YSLEER, per germline. CDR3 in amino acids: CASSPHGGEQFF. CDR3 in DNA: TGCGCCAGCAGCCCCCATGGGGGTGAGCAGTTCTTC.

The chain employs TRBV5-1 and TRBJ2-7; 8 nucleotides match TRBD2. The CDR3 has 17 amino acids. CDR1 is SGHRS and CDR2 is YFSETQ in the germline V gene. V gave up 0 bases and J gave up 0 bases; unmatched junction bases: 8. CDR3 loop: CASSLVSGDTSSYEQYF. As DNA, the CDR3 is TGCGCCAGCAGCTTGGTTAGCGGGGATACTAGCTCCTACGAGCAGTACTTC. Variable domain in full (rest from reference TRBV5-1 and TRBJ2-7): KAGVTQTPRYLIKTRGQQVTLSCSPISGHRSVSWYQQTPGQGLQFLFEYFSETQRNKGNFPGRFSGRQFSNSRSEMNVSTLELGDSALYLCASSLVSGDTSSYEQYFGPGTRLTVT.

This clone was observed a handful of times. V usage is TRBV3-1 (or the pseudogene TRBV3-2) and J usage is TRBJ2-5; D gene uncertain. Germline V lookup: CDR1 LGHDT, CDR2 YNNKEL (reference sequence). The CDR3 runs 14 residues. V was pared by 0 bases and J by 2 bases, with 7 bases between. The CDR3: CASSQESIQETQYF. CDR3 in DNA: TGTGCCAGCAGCCAAGAGAGTATACAAGAGACCCAGTACTTC.

This chain links TRBV6-5 with TRBJ1-4, with no clear D. Germline lookup yields CDR1 MNHEY and CDR2 SVGAGI. V shed 2 bases and J shed 3 bases, with 13 bases lying between them. This CDR3 is 16 amino acids long. The CDR3 is CASSYRGLGANEKLFF. CDR3 bases: TGTGCCAGCAGTTACCGTGGTTTGGGAGCTAATGAAAAACTGTTTTTT.

This clone occurred once. The chain carries TRBV7-3 and TRBJ2-5; D is possibly TRBD1 (6 bases). CDR1 is SGHTA and CDR2 is FQGTGA in the germline V gene. CDR3 length: 14 residues. Trimming took 5 bases from V and 1 from J, leaving 11 bases between them. The chain's CDR3 is CASSQTGTQETQYF. The CDR3 nucleotides are TGTGCCAGCAGCCAAACAGGGACCCAAGAGACCCAGTACTTC.